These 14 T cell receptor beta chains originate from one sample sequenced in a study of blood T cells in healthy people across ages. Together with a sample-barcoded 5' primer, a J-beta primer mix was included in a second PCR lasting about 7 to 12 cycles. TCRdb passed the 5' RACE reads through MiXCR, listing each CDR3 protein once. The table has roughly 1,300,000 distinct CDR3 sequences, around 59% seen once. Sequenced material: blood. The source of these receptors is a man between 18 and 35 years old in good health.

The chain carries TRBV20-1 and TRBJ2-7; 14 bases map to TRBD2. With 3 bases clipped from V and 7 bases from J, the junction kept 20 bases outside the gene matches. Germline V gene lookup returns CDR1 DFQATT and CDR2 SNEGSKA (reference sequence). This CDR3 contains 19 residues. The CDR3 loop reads CSASRPVSGLAGGRGEQYF. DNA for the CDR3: TGCAGTGCTAGTAGGCCTGTGTCTGGACTAGCGGGAGGTCGAGGGGAGCAGTACTTC.

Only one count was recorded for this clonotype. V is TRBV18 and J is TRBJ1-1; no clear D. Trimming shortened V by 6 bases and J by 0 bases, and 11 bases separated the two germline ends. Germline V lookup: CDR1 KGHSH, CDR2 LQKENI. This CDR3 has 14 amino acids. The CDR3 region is CASSANEVNTEAFF. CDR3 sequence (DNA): TGTGCCAGCTCCGCCAACGAGGTGAACACTGAAGCTTTCTTT.

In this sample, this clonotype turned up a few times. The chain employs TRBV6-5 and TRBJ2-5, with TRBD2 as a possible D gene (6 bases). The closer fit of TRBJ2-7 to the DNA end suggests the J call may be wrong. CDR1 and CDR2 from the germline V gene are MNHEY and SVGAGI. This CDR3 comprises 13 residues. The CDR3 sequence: CASSPGTFNEQYF. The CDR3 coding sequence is TGTGCCAGCAGTCCCGGGACTTTCAACGAGCAGTACTTC.

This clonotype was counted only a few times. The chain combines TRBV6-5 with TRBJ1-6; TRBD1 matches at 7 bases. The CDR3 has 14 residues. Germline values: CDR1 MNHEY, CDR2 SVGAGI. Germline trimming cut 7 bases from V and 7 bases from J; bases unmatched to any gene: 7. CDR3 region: CASTKGQPNSPLHF. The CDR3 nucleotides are TGTGCCAGCACCAAGGGACAGCCCAATTCACCCCTCCACTTT.

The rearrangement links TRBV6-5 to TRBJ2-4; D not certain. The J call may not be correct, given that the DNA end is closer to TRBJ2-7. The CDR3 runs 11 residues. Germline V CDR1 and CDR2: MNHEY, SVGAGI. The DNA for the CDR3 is TGTGCCACTACCCAGGTGTACGAGCAGTACTTC. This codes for CATTQVYEQYF.

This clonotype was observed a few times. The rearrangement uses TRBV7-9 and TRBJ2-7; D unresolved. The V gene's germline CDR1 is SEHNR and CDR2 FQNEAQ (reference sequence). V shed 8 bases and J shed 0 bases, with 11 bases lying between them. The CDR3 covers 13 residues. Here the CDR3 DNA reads TGTGCCAGCCGACCTCCAGTCTCCTACGAGCAGTACTTC. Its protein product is CASRPPVSYEQYF.

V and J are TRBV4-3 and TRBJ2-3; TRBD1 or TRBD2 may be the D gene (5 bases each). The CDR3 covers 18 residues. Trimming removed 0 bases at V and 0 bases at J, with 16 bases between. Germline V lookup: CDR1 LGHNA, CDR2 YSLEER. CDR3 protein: CASSQETRGRYSTDTQYF. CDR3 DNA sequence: TGCGCCAGCAGCCAAGAAACGAGGGGCAGGTATAGCACAGATACGCAGTATTTT.

The CDR3 here is CASGRGRPTDTQYF. The DNA of the CDR3 is TGTGCCAGCGGAAGAGGGAGGCCCACAGATACGCAGTATTTT. The chain employs TRBV7-6 and TRBJ2-3; perhaps TRBD2 as D (6 bases). The CDR3 has 14 amino acids. Germline V CDR1 and CDR2: SGHVS, FNYEAQ. The V end was cut by 8 bases, the J end by 2 bases, with 14 bases between.

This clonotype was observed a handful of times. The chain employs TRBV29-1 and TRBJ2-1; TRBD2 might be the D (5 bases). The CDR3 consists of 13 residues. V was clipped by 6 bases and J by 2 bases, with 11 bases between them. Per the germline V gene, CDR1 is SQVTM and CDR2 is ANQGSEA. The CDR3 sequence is CSVLAAAYNEQFF. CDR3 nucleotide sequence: TGCAGCGTGCTAGCAGCAGCCTACAATGAGCAGTTCTTC.

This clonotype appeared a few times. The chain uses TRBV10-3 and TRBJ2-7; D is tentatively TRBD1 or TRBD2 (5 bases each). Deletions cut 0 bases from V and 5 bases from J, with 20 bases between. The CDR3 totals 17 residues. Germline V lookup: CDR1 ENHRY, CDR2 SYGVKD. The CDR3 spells CAISESVGARDGNEQYF. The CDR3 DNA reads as TGTGCCATCAGTGAGTCGGTCGGGGCCCGTGATGGAAACGAGCAGTACTTC.

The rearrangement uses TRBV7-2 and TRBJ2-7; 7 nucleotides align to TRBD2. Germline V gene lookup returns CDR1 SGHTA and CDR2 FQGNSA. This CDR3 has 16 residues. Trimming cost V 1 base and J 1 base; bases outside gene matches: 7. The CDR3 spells CASSLVFGLVSYEQYF. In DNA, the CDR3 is TGTGCCAGCAGCTTAGTTTTTGGACTAGTGTCCTACGAGCAGTACTTC.

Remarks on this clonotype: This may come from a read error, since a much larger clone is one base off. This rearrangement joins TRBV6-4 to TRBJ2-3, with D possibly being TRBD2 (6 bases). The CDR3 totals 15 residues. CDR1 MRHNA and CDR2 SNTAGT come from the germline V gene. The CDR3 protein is CAGSDGRGSTDTQYF. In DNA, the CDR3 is TGTGCCGGCAGTGACGGGCGGGGCAGCACAGATACGCAGTATTTT.

The CDR3 sequence is CSVEGQGGENEQFF. As DNA, the CDR3 is TGCAGCGTTGAAGGACAGGGGGGCGAAAATGAGCAGTTCTTC. The V call is TRBV29-1, the J call TRBJ2-1; 9 bases map to TRBD1. Losses at the gene ends were 1 base for V and 7 bases for J; bases not matched to a gene: 5. There are 14 residues in the CDR3. CDR1 is SQVTM, CDR2 ANQGSEA, per germline.

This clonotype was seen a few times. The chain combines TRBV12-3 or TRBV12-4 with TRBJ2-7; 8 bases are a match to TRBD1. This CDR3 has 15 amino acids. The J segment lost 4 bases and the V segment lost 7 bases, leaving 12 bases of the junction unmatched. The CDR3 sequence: CASTSSGQGYYEQYF. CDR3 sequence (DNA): TGTGCCAGCACCTCGAGCGGACAGGGATATTACGAGCAGTACTTC.